Given below is one T cell receptor beta chain in context. This table comes from immunoSEQ multiplex PCR, and its TCRdb copy is limited to in-frame clones, with some not included. The table lists 150,000 or so clones, around nine tenths of them singletons. This sample was taken from a study of blood T cell repertoires in COVID-19. For the study at large: PBMCs, B-cell-depleted T cells, or T cells provided the cDNA or gDNA that made up the material.

CDR3 size: 15 residues. Germline CDR1 is MNHEY and CDR2 is SVGEGT. Trimming pared 4 bases from V and 1 base from J, leaving 12 bases between. The sample comprised peripheral blood. This TCR came from a human donor in a cohort sampled during active COVID-19. This chain links TRBV6-2 or TRBV6-3 with TRBJ2-3, with no clear D. CDR3 coding DNA: TGTGCCAGCAGTTGGTGGATAGCCCGCACAGATACGCAGTATTTT. It specifies CASSWWIARTDTQYF.